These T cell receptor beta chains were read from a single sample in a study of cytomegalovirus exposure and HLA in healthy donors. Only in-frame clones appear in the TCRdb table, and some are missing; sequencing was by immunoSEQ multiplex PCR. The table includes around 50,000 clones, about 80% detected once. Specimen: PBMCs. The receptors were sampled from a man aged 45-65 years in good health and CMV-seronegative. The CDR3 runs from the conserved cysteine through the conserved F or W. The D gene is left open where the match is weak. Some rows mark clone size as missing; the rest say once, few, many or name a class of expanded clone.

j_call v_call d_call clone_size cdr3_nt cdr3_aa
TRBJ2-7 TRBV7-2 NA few TGTGCCAGCCGGGGGGCCATCGGGCCCTACGAGCAGTACTTC CASRGAIGPYEQYF
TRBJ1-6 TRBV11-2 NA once TGTGCCAGCATCTCGAAGAGACTGGCAGCTTCACCCCTCCACTTT CASISKRLAASPLHF
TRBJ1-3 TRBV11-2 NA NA TGTGCCAGCAGCTTAAATTTGGGATGGGGAGAGGGGGAAAACACCATATATTTT CASSLNLGWGEGENTIYF
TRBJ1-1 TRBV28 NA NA TGTGCCAGCAGTTTGAACTTCGACACTGAAGCTTTCTTT CASSLNFDTEAFF
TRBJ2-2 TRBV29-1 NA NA TGCAGCGTCTGGGCCGTCAACACCGGGGAGCTGTTTTTT CSVWAVNTGELFF
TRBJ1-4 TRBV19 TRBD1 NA TGTGCCAGTAGTTTTCCGGGACAGCACCGAGCAACTAATGAAAAACTGTTTTTT CASSFPGQHRATNEKLFF
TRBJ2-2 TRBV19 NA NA TGTGCCAGTAGTATCTCCCCCCAGACCGGGGAGCTGTTTTTT CASSISPQTGELFF
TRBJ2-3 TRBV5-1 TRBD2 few TGCGCCAGCAGCTTCCCTAGCGGGGAGTCCTTTGGTACGCAGTATTTT CASSFPSGESFGTQYF
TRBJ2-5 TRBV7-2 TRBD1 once TGTGCCAGCAGCCCCGACAGGGTAGAGACCCAGTACTTC CASSPDRVETQYF
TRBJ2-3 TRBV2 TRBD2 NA TGTGCCAGCAGTGAACTGGCTAGCGGGAGGGATACGCAGTATTTT CASSELASGRDTQYF
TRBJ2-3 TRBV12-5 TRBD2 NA TGTGCTAGTGGATCCGGGACTAGCGGGGGCACAGATACGCAGTATTTT CASGSGTSGGTDTQYF
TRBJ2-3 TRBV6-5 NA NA TGTGCCAGCAGTCGGAGGGGAGGTACAGATACGCAGTATTTT CASSRRGGTDTQYF
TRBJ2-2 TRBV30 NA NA TGTGCCTGGAGGCAGGGTACGGCGGACACCGGGGAGCTGTTTTTT CAWRQGTADTGELFF
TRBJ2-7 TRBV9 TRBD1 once TGTGCCAGCAGCGTAGCCCAGGGGGTAGGCTACGAGCAGTACTTC CASSVAQGVGYEQYF
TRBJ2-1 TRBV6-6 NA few TGTGCCAGCAACCTCGGCAATGAGCAGTTCTTC CASNLGNEQFF
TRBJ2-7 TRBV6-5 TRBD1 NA TGTGCCAGCAGTGTGGGACAGTACGAGCAGTACTTC CASSVGQYEQYF
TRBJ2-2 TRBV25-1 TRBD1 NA TGTGCCAGCAGTGCAACAGGGGCGAACACCGGGGAGCTGTTTTTT CASSATGANTGELFF
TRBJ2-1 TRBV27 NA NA TGTGCCAGCAGTTCGGTCTACTCCTACAATGAGCAGTTCTTC CASSSVYSYNEQFF
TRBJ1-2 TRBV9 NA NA TGTGCCAGCAGCGTAGGAAACACCTATGGCTACACCTTC CASSVGNTYGYTF
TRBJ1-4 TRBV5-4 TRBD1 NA TGTGCCAGCAGCTTGAGGAGGGACAGGGTCAACGAAAAACTGTTTTTT CASSLRRDRVNEKLFF
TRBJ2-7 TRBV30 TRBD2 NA TGTGCCTGGAGTGATTTCGGGGGGTGGGTGGAAAACAACGAGCAGTACTTC CAWSDFGGWVENNEQYF
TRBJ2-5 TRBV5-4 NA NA TGTGCCAGCAGCTTGGAGCCCCAAGAGACCCAGTACTTC CASSLEPQETQYF
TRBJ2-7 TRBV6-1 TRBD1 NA TGTGCCAGCAGTACCTGGGACAGAACCTACGAGCAGTACTTC CASSTWDRTYEQYF
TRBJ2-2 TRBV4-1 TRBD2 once TGCGCCAGCAGCCAAGAGTCCGGGGGGACCGGGGAGCTGTTTTTT CASSQESGGTGELFF
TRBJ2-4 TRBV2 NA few TGTGCCAGCAGTGTCCGGGACAAACTAGCCAAAAACATTCAGTACTTC CASSVRDKLAKNIQYF
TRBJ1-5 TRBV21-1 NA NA TGTGCCAGCAGCAAAGTCGGCAGGGGCCGGCAGCCCCAGCATTTT CASSKVGRGRQPQHF
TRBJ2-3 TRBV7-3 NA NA TGTGCCAGCAGCTTAGGAGTCCAGGGAGATACGCAGTATTTT CASSLGVQGDTQYF
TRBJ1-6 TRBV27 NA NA TGTGCCAGCAGACAATACCTTAGCGGGAGCTCCTATAATTCACCCCTCCACTTT CASRQYLSGSSYNSPLHF